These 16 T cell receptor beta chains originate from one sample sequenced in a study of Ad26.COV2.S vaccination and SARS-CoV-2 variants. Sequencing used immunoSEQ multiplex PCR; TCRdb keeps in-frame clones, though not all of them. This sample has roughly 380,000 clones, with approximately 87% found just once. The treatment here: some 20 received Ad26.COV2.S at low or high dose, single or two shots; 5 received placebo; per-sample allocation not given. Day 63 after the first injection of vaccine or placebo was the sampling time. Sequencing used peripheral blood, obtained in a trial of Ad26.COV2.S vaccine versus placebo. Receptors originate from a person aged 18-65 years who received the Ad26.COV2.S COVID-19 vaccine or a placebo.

The CDR3: CASSEWLAGTQETQYF. DNA of the CDR3: TGTGCCAGCAGTGAATGGCTAGCGGGGACCCAAGAGACCCAGTACTTC. The chain has TRBV2 and TRBJ2-5, with 9 nucleotides matching TRBD2. The germline V gene encodes CDR1 SNHLY and CDR2 FYNNEI. J was trimmed by 1 base and V by 2 bases; bases with no gene match: 5. The CDR3 runs 16 residues.

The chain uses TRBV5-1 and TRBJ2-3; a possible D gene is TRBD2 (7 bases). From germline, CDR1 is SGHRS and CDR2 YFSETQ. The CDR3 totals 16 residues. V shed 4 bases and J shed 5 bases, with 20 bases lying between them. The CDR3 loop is CASSPGGGRFVDTQYF. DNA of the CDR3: TGCGCCAGCAGCCCTGGGGGGGGCCGATTTGTAGATACGCAGTATTTT.

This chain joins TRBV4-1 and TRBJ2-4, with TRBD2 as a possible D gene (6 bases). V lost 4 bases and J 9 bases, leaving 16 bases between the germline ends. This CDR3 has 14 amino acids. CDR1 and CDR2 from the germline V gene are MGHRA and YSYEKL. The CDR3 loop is CASSREVIGGIQYF. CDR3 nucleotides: TGCGCCAGCAGCCGGGAGGTCATTGGGGGCATTCAGTACTTC.

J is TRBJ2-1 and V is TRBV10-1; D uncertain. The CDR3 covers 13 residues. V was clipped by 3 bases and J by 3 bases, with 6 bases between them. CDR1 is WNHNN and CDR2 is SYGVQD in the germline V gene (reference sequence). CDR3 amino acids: CASSEGYYNEQFF. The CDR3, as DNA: TGCGCCAGCAGTGAAGGCTACTACAATGAGCAGTTCTTC.

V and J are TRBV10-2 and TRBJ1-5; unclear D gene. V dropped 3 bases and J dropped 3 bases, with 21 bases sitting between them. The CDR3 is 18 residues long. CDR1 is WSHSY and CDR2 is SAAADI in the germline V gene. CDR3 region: CASSDSVTGPPHNQPQHF. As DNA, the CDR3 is TGCGCCAGCAGTGATTCTGTCACTGGCCCCCCCCACAATCAGCCCCAGCATTTT.

CDR3 sequence: CATAGYGYTF. DNA of the CDR3: TGTGCGACAGCAGGGTATGGCTACACCTTC. The chain uses TRBV28 and TRBJ1-2, with a tentative D call TRBD1 (5 bases). Germline V gene lookup returns CDR1 MDHEN and CDR2 SYDVKM. This CDR3 has 10 residues.

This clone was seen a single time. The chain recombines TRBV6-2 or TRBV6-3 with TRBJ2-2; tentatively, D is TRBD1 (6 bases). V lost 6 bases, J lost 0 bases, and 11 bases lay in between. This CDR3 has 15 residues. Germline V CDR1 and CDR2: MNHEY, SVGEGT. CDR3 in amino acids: CASSTRGPNTGELFF. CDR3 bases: TGTGCCAGCAGCACCAGGGGCCCGAACACCGGGGAGCTGTTTTTT.

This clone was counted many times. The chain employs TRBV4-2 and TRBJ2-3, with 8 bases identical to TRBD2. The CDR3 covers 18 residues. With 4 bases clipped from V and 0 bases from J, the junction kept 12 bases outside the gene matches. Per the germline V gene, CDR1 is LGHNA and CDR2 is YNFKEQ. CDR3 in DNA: TGTGCCAGCAGCCTCGACCGTCGGGGGGGCCCTAGCACAGATACGCAGTATTTT. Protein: CASSLDRRGGPSTDTQYF.

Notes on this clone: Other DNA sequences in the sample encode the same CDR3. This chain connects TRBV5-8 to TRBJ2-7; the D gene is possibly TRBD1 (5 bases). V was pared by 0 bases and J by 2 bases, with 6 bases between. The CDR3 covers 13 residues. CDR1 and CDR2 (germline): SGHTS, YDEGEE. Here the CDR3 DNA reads TGTGCCAGCAGCTTGGGCAGGGCCTACGAGCAGTACTTC. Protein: CASSLGRAYEQYF.

The CDR3 sequence is CASSLDLDSQETQYF. CDR3 nucleotide sequence: TGTGCCAGCAGCTTAGATCTGGACAGTCAAGAGACCCAGTACTTC. The gene calls are TRBV11-2 and TRBJ2-5; D may be TRBD1 (6 bases). The germline V gene encodes CDR1 SGHAT and CDR2 FQNNGV. CDR3 size: 15 residues. The V and J ends lost 0 bases and 2 bases respectively, with 10 bases between them.

The CDR3 coding sequence is TGTGCCAGCAGTGAGACTAGCGGGGGGAATACGCAGTATTTT. Its protein is CASSETSGGNTQYF. The V gene is TRBV2, the J gene TRBJ2-3; 13 bases agree with TRBD2. V lost 3 bases, J lost 7 bases, and 1 base stayed unmatched. The CDR3 has 14 residues. Germline CDR1 and CDR2: SNHLY and FYNNEI.

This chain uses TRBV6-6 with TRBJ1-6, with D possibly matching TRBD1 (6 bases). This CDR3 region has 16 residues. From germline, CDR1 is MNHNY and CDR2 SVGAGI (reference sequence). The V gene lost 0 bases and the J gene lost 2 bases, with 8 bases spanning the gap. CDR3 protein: CASSYSGGTYNSPLHF. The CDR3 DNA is TGTGCCAGCAGTTACTCCGGGGGCACCTATAATTCACCCCTCCACTTT.

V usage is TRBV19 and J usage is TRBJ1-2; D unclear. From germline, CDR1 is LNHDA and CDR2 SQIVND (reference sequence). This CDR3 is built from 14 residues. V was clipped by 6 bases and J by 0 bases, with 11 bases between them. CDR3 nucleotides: TGTGCCAGTAGGAGGACGGATTCTAACTATGGCTACACCTTC. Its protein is CASRRTDSNYGYTF.

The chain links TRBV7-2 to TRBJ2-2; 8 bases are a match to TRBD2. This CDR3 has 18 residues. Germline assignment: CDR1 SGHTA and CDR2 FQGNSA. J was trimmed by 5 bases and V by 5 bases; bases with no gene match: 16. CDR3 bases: TGTGCCAGCAGCCCGCGCGGGCGGGGGGCCATTTTAACCGGGGAGCTGTTTTTT. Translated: CASSPRGRGAILTGELFF.

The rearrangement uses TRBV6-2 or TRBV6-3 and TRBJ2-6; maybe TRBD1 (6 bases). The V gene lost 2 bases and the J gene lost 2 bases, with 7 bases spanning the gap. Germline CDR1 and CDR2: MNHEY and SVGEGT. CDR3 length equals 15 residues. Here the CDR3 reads CASSYKGAGANVLTF. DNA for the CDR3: TGTGCCAGCAGTTACAAGGGGGCTGGGGCCAACGTCCTGACTTTC.

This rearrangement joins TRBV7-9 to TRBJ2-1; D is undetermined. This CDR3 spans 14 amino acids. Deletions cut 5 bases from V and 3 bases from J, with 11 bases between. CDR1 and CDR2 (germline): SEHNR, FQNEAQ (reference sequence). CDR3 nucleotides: TGTGCCAGCAGCCGACGGCCCGGCTACAATGAGCAGTTCTTC. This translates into CASSRRPGYNEQFF.